This T cell receptor (beta chain) was observed in a study of graft-versus-host responses after intestinal transplantation. Study-level information: Induction using anti-thymocyte globulin, followed by tacrolimus and steroids for roughly 3 years, was given to all recipients.

Details on this clone: Its specificity is not known.

The CDR3 has 13 residues. CDR1 is SGHNT and CDR2 is YYREEE in the germline V gene (reference sequence). Trimming cost V 4 bases and J 4 bases; bases outside gene matches: 3. Sequencing used immunoSEQ multiplex PCR; TCRdb keeps in-frame clones, though not all of them. Among about 130,000 clones listed, 80% to 95% were seen once. Study results and limitations: High graft-versus-host to host-versus-graft clonal ratios were seen in allografts of patients with graft-donor T cell macrochimerism. Early post-transplant declines in HvG were associated with peak levels of circulating GvH clones.

V is TRBV5-4 and J is TRBJ2-3; 7 nucleotides agree with TRBD1. The receptor was derived from a human donor who received an intestinal transplant. The specimen comprised unstimulated CD4+ T cells sorted from spleen or lymph node cells, sampled before intestinal transplant. CDR3 protein: CASSHDRADTQYF. CDR3 in DNA: TGTGCCAGCAGCCACGACAGGGCAGATACGCAGTATTTT.